The 16 T cell receptor beta chains below were found in one sample sequenced in a study of shared clonotypes between healthy human individuals. Data came from immunoSEQ multiplex PCR; TCRdb stores just in-frame clones and leaves some out. The sample carries about 980,000 clones, approximately 80% recorded once. Sequencing used memory CD4+ T cells sorted from blood. As to subset: CD45RA-negative fraction. Receptor source: a man younger than 35 in good health.

Written as DNA, the CDR3 is TGTGCCAGCAGAATCGGGGACAGCAAAGCCTACGAGCAGTACTTC. Residues: CASRIGDSKAYEQYF. The V gene is TRBV28, the J gene TRBJ2-7; 7 bases are shared with TRBD1. Per germline, CDR1 MDHEN and CDR2 SYDVKM. V shed 6 bases, J shed 2 bases, and the junction held 10 bases outside the gene matches. The CDR3 loop spans 15 amino acids.

DNA for the CDR3: TGTGCCTGGAGTTTTGGTAGCCCCCCGCTTAGCAATCAGCCCCAGCATTTT. It yields the protein CAWSFGSPPLSNQPQHF. This chain links TRBV30 with TRBJ1-5; D call uncertain. The CDR3 has 17 residues. Trimming removed 2 bases at V and 0 bases at J, with 17 bases between. Per the germline V gene, CDR1 is GTSNPN and CDR2 is SVGIG (reference sequence).

This clone was counted a few times. The chain carries TRBV18 and TRBJ2-2; maybe TRBD1 (6 bases). V was cut by 2 bases and J by 4 bases, with 14 bases left in between. The CDR3 consists of 16 residues. The germline V gene encodes CDR1 KGHSH and CDR2 LQKENI. The CDR3 spells CASSPVAGVLTGELFF. For the CDR3, the DNA is TGTGCCAGCTCACCAGTCGCAGGGGTCCTCACCGGGGAGCTGTTTTTT.

This chain joins TRBV30 and TRBJ2-7; no definite D call. This CDR3 contains 13 residues. Germline V gives CDR1 GTSNPN, CDR2 SVGIG (reference sequence). Trimming shortened V by 1 base and J by 2 bases, and 9 bases separated the two germline ends. The CDR3 sequence: CAWSGNSPYEQYF. In DNA, the CDR3 is TGTGCCTGGAGTGGGAACAGCCCCTACGAGCAGTACTTC. Full variable domain (remainder filled in from reference TRBV30 and TRBJ2-7): SQTIHQWPATLVQPVGSPLSLECTVEGTSNPNLYWYRQAAGRGLQLLFYSVGIGQISSEVPQNLSASRPQDRQFILSSKKLLLSDSGFYLCAWSGNSPYEQYFGPGTRLTVT.

Ten or more counts support this clone. The chain carries TRBV7-8 and TRBJ2-5; 9 nucleotides align to TRBD1. This CDR3 comprises 18 residues. Looked up from germline, CDR1 is SGHVS and CDR2 is FQNEAQ. The V gene end was trimmed by 5 bases and the J gene end by 5 bases; junction bases not matched to a gene: 18. CDR3: CASSQTNPRDRVYETQYF. The CDR3 DNA sequence: TGTGCCAGCAGCCAGACCAACCCAAGGGACAGGGTTTATGAGACCCAGTACTTC. Supplemented by reference TRBV7-8 and TRBJ2-5, the full variable domain reads GAGVSQSPRYKVAKRGQDVALRCDPISGHVSLFWYQQALGQGPEFLTYFQNEAQLDKSGLPSDRFFAERPEGSVSTLKIQRTQQEDSAVYLCASSQTNPRDRVYETQYFGPGTRLLVL.

This chain uses TRBV12-1 with TRBJ1-3. TRBV12-1 is assigned pseudogene status. The CDR3 contains 15 residues. CDR3 in amino acids: CASRFRGRAGNTIYF. CDR3 DNA sequence: TGTGCCAGCAGGTTCAGGGGGAGGGCTGGAAACACCATATATTTT.

This clone has only a few counts. This chain uses TRBV10-2 with TRBJ2-1; 12 bases are a match to TRBD2. V was clipped by 5 bases and J by 10 bases; unmatched bases: 9. This CDR3 has 15 amino acids. Germline V CDR1 and CDR2: WSHSY, SAAADI. CDR3 in DNA: TGCGCCAGCAGTCCTGGACTAGCGGGAAGACCAGAGCAGTTCTTC. Translating gives CASSPGLAGRPEQFF.

In its sample, this clone was seen once. This rearrangement joins TRBV28 to TRBJ1-5; tentative D call: TRBD1 (6 bases). The V end lost 6 bases, the J end lost 3 bases, and 15 bases lay between the germline ends. The CDR3 runs 15 residues. Germline CDR1 is MDHEN and CDR2 is SYDVKM. In DNA form, the CDR3 reads TGTGCCAGCAGCACCTTCGGGACAACCAATCAGCCCCAGCATTTT. Protein sequence: CASSTFGTTNQPQHF.

The V call is TRBV28, the J call TRBJ2-2; D is perhaps TRBD1 or TRBD2 (6 bases each). The V gene's germline CDR1 is MDHEN and CDR2 SYDVKM. The CDR3 extends over 16 amino acids. Trimming took 5 bases from V and 7 from J, leaving 20 bases between them. DNA for the CDR3: TGTGCCAGCAGTACGGGGGCGTCGCCTCGTGGCGGGGAGCTGTTTTTT. It translates to CASSTGASPRGGELFF.

The chain employs TRBV28 and TRBJ2-6, with D hard to call. Trimming took off 3 bases at V and 0 bases at J, with 3 bases between the two ends. CDR3 length equals 14 residues. CDR1 and CDR2 from the germline V gene are MDHEN and SYDVKM. CDR3 DNA: TGTGCCAGCAGTTTCCCCTCTGGGGCCAACGTCCTGACTTTC. It is translated as CASSFPSGANVLTF.

The table lists this clone with a count of one. This probably arose from a read error, given a far larger clone one base away. This sample also contains other DNA sequences that code for the same CDR3. The V call is TRBV19, the J call TRBJ1-1, with TRBD1 as a possible D gene (6 bases). The germline V gene has CDR1 LNHDA and CDR2 SQIVND (reference sequence). This CDR3 spans 14 amino acids. V was clipped by 5 bases and J by 1 base, with 11 bases between them. The DNA for the CDR3 is TGTGCCAGTAGTCCCGGGGGGCAGAACACTGAAGCTTTCTTT. Protein sequence: CASSPGGQNTEAFF.

The genes are TRBV6-5 and TRBJ1-6; D remains unclear. This CDR3 has 14 residues. The V gene's germline CDR1 is MNHEY and CDR2 SVGAGI. The V and J ends lost 2 bases and 9 bases respectively, with 11 bases between them. CDR3 amino acids: CASSYAKVVSPLHF. As DNA, the CDR3 is TGTGCCAGCAGTTACGCTAAGGTCGTTTCACCCCTCCACTTT.

The chain recombines TRBV13 with TRBJ2-7; D is perhaps TRBD2 (6 bases). CDR3 size: 14 residues. The V and J ends lost 5 bases and 4 bases respectively, with 15 bases between them. Looked up from germline, CDR1 is PRHDT and CDR2 is FYEKMQ (reference sequence). The CDR3 protein is CASSDIGGKYEQYF. For the CDR3, the DNA is TGTGCCAGCAGCGACATCGGGGGAAAGTACGAGCAGTACTTC.

The chain couples TRBV19 to TRBJ1-1; D is uncertain. Germline-derived CDR1 and CDR2 are LNHDA and SQIVND (reference sequence). This CDR3 has 14 amino acids. Trimming stripped 2 bases from V and 1 base from J, with 8 bases between. In nucleotides, the CDR3 is TGTGCCAGTAGTATATGGTCGGGGAACACTGAAGCTTTCTTT. The encoded protein is CASSIWSGNTEAFF.

With respect to this clone: This clone may be a read error of a much larger clone one base away. This chain uses TRBV5-6 with TRBJ2-6; weak D call: TRBD2 (5 bases). Germline CDR1 SGHDT, CDR2 YYEEEE. The CDR3 loop spans 15 amino acids. Between the trimmed V and J ends, which lost 2 bases and 0 bases, there was a span of 6 bases. The CDR3 sequence is CASSFRGSGANVLTF. In DNA, the CDR3 is TGTGCCAGCAGCTTCCGGGGCTCTGGGGCCAACGTCCTGACTTTC.

In the case of this clone: This sample also contains other DNA sequences that code for the same CDR3. The chain combines TRBV30 with TRBJ2-7; the D gene is possibly TRBD1 (6 bases). Per the germline V gene, CDR1 is GTSNPN and CDR2 is SVGIG (reference sequence). The CDR3 totals 12 residues. With 7 bases removed from V and 3 bases from J, the gap between germline ends came to 13 bases. The chain's CDR3 is CASHRGSYEQYF. For the CDR3, the DNA is TGTGCCTCCCATAGGGGGAGCTACGAGCAGTACTTC.